The 20 T cell receptor beta chains below were found in one sample sequenced in a study of blood T cell repertoires in COVID-19. Repertoires were generated with immunoSEQ multiplex PCR, while TCRdb's copy carries only in-frame clones and drops some. This table has 200,000 to 250,000 clones, about 85% appearing once. Input material: peripheral blood. These receptor sequences come from a woman aged 18-29 years who had recovered from COVID-19.

The chain has TRBV19 and TRBJ2-1; D might be TRBD2 (5 bases). CDR1 and CDR2 from the germline V gene are LNHDA and SQIVND (reference sequence). Trimming pared 10 bases from V and 1 base from J, leaving 17 bases between. The CDR3 spans 15 residues. DNA for the CDR3: TGTGCCACCGCTTGGGCGGGTCCTTCCTACAATGAGCAGTTCTTC. Its translation is CATAWAGPSYNEQFF.

CDR3 in amino acids: CASSSWSGQGDEETQYF. CDR3 bases: TGTGCCAGCAGCTCCTGGTCTGGACAGGGTGATGAGGAGACCCAGTACTTC. V and J are TRBV13 and TRBJ2-5; 8 bases match TRBD1. Germline V CDR1 and CDR2: PRHDT, FYEKMQ (reference sequence). J lost 5 bases, V lost 4 bases, and 15 bases had no gene match. The CDR3 has 17 amino acids.

The chain uses TRBV27 and TRBJ2-7, with a possible D match to TRBD1 (5 bases). This CDR3 is built from 11 residues. In germline, CDR1 is MNHEY, CDR2 SMNVEV (reference sequence). The germline V and J ends were trimmed by 6 bases and 5 bases, with 8 bases remaining between them. The CDR3 here is CASRAGNEQYF. Written as DNA, the CDR3 is TGTGCCAGCAGGGCAGGGAACGAGCAGTACTTC.

The chain recombines TRBV6-1 with TRBJ1-1; TRBD1 is a possible D gene (6 bases). Germline CDR1 reads MNHNS; CDR2 reads SASEGT. The CDR3 spans 15 residues. Trimming took 1 base from V and 4 from J, leaving 13 bases between them. The CDR3: CASSEVGTPATEAFF. For the CDR3, the DNA is TGTGCCAGCAGTGAAGTCGGGACACCTGCCACTGAAGCTTTCTTT.

The V and J genes are TRBV19 and TRBJ2-7; D may be TRBD2 (5 bases). Germline CDR1 and CDR2: LNHDA and SQIVND (reference sequence). V was clipped by 6 bases and J by 3 bases, with 18 bases between them. CDR3 length: 15 residues. CDR3 region: CASSPLGSGNYEQYF. In DNA, the CDR3 is TGTGCCAGTAGCCCCCTCGGTTCGGGGAACTACGAGCAGTACTTC.

The V and J genes are TRBV5-5 and TRBJ2-1; 9 positions agree with TRBD2. J was trimmed by 9 bases and V by 5 bases; bases with no gene match: 9. Germline lookup yields CDR1 SGHKS and CDR2 YYEKEE (reference sequence). CDR3 length: 14 residues. The CDR3 here is CASRWGGRASEQFF. The CDR3 nucleotides read TGTGCCAGCAGGTGGGGCGGGAGGGCCAGTGAGCAGTTCTTC.

The V and J genes are TRBV4-2 and TRBJ1-5; no clear D. Between the trimmed V and J ends, which lost 4 bases and 1 base, there was a span of 11 bases. This CDR3 contains 15 residues. Germline V gives CDR1 LGHNA, CDR2 YNFKEQ. DNA for the CDR3: TGTGCCAGCAGCCCCGTAATTGAGAGCAATCAGCCCCAGCATTTT. This encodes CASSPVIESNQPQHF.

The chain has TRBV6-5 and TRBJ1-1; 7 nucleotides match TRBD1. The CDR3 runs 15 residues. Germline V CDR1 and CDR2: MNHEY, SVGAGI. J lost 7 bases, V lost 5 bases, and 13 bases had no gene match. The CDR3 sequence is CASSPRANRGHEAFF. CDR3 nucleotide sequence: TGTGCCAGCAGTCCCCGAGCTAACAGGGGACATGAAGCTTTCTTT.

The chain employs TRBV4-1 and TRBJ1-1; maybe TRBD1 (5 bases). Trimming cost V 1 base and J 0 bases, with 9 bases left between them. Germline CDR1 reads MGHRA; CDR2 reads YSYEKL. The CDR3 consists of 15 residues. The CDR3 nucleotides are TGCGCCAGCAGCCAAGTCGCGGGACTGAACACTGAAGCTTTCTTT. This sequence encodes CASSQVAGLNTEAFF.

The V gene is TRBV27, the J gene TRBJ2-1; 7 nucleotides align to TRBD1. Germline V gene sequence: CDR1 MNHEY, CDR2 SMNVEV (reference sequence). V lost 6 bases, J lost 9 bases, and 8 bases stayed unmatched. The CDR3 covers 13 residues. The CDR3 loop is CASRRQGSSEQFF. The CDR3 DNA reads TGTGCCAGCAGACGACAGGGATCAAGTGAGCAGTTCTTC.

This rearrangement joins TRBV15 to TRBJ2-4, with 7 bases identical to TRBD2. V was pared by 3 bases and J by 6 bases, with 23 bases of the junction left unmatched. This CDR3 is built from 20 residues. CDR1 is LNHNV, CDR2 YYDKDF, per germline (reference sequence). For the CDR3, the DNA is TGTGCCACCAGCAGGCTTAGAACTAGCGAGATCCGCGGAATAAGAAACATTCAGTACTTC. As protein: CATSRLRTSEIRGIRNIQYF.

CDR3 amino acids: CASSRGQKYNEQFF. CDR3 nucleotide sequence: TGTGCCAGCAGCCGGGGACAGAAGTACAATGAGCAGTTCTTC. The chain couples TRBV13 to TRBJ2-1, with 7 bases matching TRBD1. The germline CDR1 and CDR2 sequences are PRHDT and FYEKMQ (reference sequence). Trimming cost V 5 bases and J 4 bases; bases outside gene matches: 5. The CDR3 is 14 residues long.

The V and J genes are TRBV7-9 and TRBJ2-1; D unclear. Per germline, CDR1 SEHNR and CDR2 FQNEAQ (reference sequence). The CDR3 runs to 16 residues. The V and J ends lost 3 bases and 5 bases respectively, with 17 bases between them. CDR3 residues: CASSFLGLSADNEQFF. CDR3 DNA: TGTGCCAGCAGCTTCCTGGGCCTTTCGGCAGACAATGAGCAGTTCTTC. Using reference TRBV7-9 and TRBJ2-1 for the parts outside the CDR3, the full variable domain is DTGVSQNPRHKITKRGQNVTFRCDPISEHNRLYWYRQTLGQGPEFLTYFQNEAQLEKSRLLSDRFSAERPKGSFSTLEIQRTEQGDSAMYLCASSFLGLSADNEQFFGPGTRLTVL.

The CDR3, as DNA: TGTGCCAGCAGTGAGATAGGGGGAGGGAGGCAAGAGACCCAGTACTTC. Its protein product is CASSEIGGGRQETQYF. The rearrangement joins TRBV2 to TRBJ2-5; maybe TRBD2 (7 bases). The CDR3 covers 16 residues. The V end was cut by 3 bases, the J end by 2 bases, with 16 bases between. Germline V gene data show CDR1 as SNHLY and CDR2 as FYNNEI. The full variable domain, with the rest looked up from reference TRBV2 and TRBJ2-5, is EPEVTQTPSHQVTQMGQEVILRCVPISNHLYFYWYRQILGQKVEFLVSFYNNEISEKSEIFDDQFSVERPDGSNFTLKIRSTKLEDSAMYFCASSEIGGGRQETQYFGPGTRLLVL.

The V call is TRBV11-2, the J call TRBJ2-5, with 7 bases that match TRBD1. CDR3 length equals 15 residues. V shed 4 bases and J 0 bases; nucleotides not matched to a gene: 5. In germline, CDR1 is SGHAT, CDR2 FQNNGV. CDR3 loop: CASSSWDSDQETQYF. Written as DNA, the CDR3 is TGTGCCAGCAGCTCTTGGGACAGTGACCAAGAGACCCAGTACTTC.

The chain combines TRBV6-5 with TRBJ2-1; D remains unclear. Germline values: CDR1 MNHEY, CDR2 SVGAGI. This CDR3 spans 14 amino acids. Trimming stripped 2 bases from V and 1 base from J, with 6 bases between. CDR3 sequence: CASSYRQSYNEQFF. The CDR3 coding sequence is TGTGCCAGCAGTTACCGTCAGTCCTACAATGAGCAGTTCTTC.

This clone was observed a single time. The J gene is TRBJ2-5, the V gene TRBV7-3, with TRBD1 matching 11 bases. Trimming cost V 7 bases and J 9 bases; bases outside gene matches: 13. This CDR3 spans 15 amino acids. Germline V gives CDR1 SGHTA, CDR2 FQGTGA. The CDR3 region is CASTQWTGGALPQYF. The CDR3 DNA follows: TGTGCCAGCACCCAATGGACAGGGGGCGCCTTGCCCCAGTACTTC.

This rearrangement joins TRBV27 to TRBJ2-1, with TRBD2 matching 14 bases. CDR1 and CDR2 from the germline V gene are MNHEY and SMNVEV (reference sequence). There are 16 residues in the CDR3. Trimming cost V 5 bases and J 3 bases; bases outside gene matches: 3. The CDR3 nucleotides are TGTGCCAGCAGTAAGACTAGCGGGAGGGGCTACAATGAGCAGTTCTTC. It codes for CASSKTSGRGYNEQFF.

V usage is TRBV27 and J usage is TRBJ1-2, with D perhaps matching TRBD1 (6 bases). The CDR3 is made up of 14 amino acids. V was pared by 5 bases and J by 4 bases, with 14 bases between. Germline V gene sequence: CDR1 MNHEY, CDR2 SMNVEV (reference sequence). CDR3 region: CASSAFTGTYGYTF. The CDR3 nucleotides read TGTGCCAGCAGTGCATTTACAGGGACCTATGGCTACACCTTC.

This clone was observed a single time. V gene TRBV6-2 or TRBV6-3 combines with J gene TRBJ1-5; 9 bases match TRBD1. Germline CDR1 and CDR2: MNHEY and SVGEGT. Unmatched junction bases numbered 8, after V lost 5 bases and J lost 6 bases. There are 15 residues in the CDR3. CDR3 loop: CASSLSGTGIQPQHF. The CDR3 DNA follows: TGTGCCAGCAGTCTTTCCGGGACAGGGATTCAGCCCCAGCATTTT.